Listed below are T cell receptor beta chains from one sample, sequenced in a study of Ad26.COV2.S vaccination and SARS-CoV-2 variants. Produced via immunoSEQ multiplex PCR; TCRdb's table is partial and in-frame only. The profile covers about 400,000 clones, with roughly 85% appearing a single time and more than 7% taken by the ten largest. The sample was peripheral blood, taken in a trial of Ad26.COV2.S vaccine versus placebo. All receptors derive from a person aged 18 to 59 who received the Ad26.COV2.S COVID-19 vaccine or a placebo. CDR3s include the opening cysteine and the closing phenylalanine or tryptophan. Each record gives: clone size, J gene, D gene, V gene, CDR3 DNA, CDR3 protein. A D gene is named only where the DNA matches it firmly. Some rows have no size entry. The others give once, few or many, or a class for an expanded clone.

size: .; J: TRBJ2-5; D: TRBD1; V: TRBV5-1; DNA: TGCGCCAGCAGCTTAGGGACAGGAGAGACCCAGTACTTC; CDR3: CASSLGTGETQYF
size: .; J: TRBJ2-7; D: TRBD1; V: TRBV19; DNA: TGTGCCAGTAGTTCCGGGACAGGGCTTTACTACGAGCAGTACTTC; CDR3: CASSSGTGLYYEQYF
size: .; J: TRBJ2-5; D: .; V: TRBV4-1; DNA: TGCGCCAGCAGCCAAGTAGTCCAAGAGACCCAGTACTTC; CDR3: CASSQVVQETQYF
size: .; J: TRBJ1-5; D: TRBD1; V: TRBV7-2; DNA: TGTGCCAGCAGCTTAGCCAACAGGGGGAGTAGCAATCAGCCCCAGCATTTT; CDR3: CASSLANRGSSNQPQHF
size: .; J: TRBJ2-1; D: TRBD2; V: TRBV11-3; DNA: TGTGCCAGCAGCCCCCGACTAGCGGCCTCCAATGAGCAGTTCTTC; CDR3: CASSPRLAASNEQFF
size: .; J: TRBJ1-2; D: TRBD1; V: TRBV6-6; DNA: TGTGCCAGCAGTCCACAGGGGTTCGGCTACACCTTC; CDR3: CASSPQGFGYTF
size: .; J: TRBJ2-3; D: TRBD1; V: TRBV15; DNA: TGTGCCACCAGTTCAAGGGACAGCCGAGTCTCGCAGTATTTT; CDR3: CATSSRDSRVSQYF
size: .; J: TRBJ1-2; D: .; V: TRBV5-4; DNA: TGTGCCAGCAGCTTGGCGGCTATCGGTGGCTACACCTTC; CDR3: CASSLAAIGGYTF
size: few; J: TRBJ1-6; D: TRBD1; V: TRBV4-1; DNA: TGCGCCAGCAGCCAGGGACAGGGGGCTAATTCACCCCTCCACTTT; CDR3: CASSQGQGANSPLHF
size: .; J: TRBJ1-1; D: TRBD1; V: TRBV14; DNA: TGTGCCAGCAGCCAGGGACAGGGGATCTCGGAAGCTTTCTTT; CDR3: CASSQGQGISEAFF
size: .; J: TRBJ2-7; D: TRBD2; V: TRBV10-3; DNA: TGTGCCATCAGTGAGGGGGGACTAGCGTCTTCCTACGAGCAGTACTTC; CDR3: CAISEGGLASSYEQYF
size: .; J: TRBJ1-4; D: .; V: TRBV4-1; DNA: TGCGCCAGCAGCCAAGACCCTCGTGGGGAGGAAAAACTGTTTTTT; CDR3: CASSQDPRGEEKLFF
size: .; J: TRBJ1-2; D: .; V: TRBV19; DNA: TGTGCCAGTAGAAGGGGGGTACGGAGGCTCTATGGCTACACCTTC; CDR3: CASRRGVRRLYGYTF
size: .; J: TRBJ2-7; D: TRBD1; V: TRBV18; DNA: TGTGCCAGCTCACCACCTCGGACAGGGAAAGAGTACTTC; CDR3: CASSPPRTGKEYF
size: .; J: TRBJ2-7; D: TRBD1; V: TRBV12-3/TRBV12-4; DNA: TGTGCCAGCAGTCTGACAGGGGGCTACGAGCAGTACTTC; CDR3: CASSLTGGYEQYF
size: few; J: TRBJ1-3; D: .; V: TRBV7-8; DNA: TGTGCCAGCAGCTGGTCTGGAAACACCATATATTTT; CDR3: CASSWSGNTIYF
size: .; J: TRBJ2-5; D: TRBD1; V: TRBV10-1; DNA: TGCGCCAGCAGCGACAGGGAGCAAGAGACCCAGTACTTC; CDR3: CASSDREQETQYF
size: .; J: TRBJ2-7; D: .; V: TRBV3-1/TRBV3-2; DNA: TGTGCCAGCAGCCAAGGCTGGGCCTCCTACGAGCAGTACTTC; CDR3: CASSQGWASYEQYF
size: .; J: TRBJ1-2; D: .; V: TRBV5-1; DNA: TGCGCCAGCAGAGGGTCGGTGGACTATGGCTACACCTTC; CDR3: CASRGSVDYGYTF
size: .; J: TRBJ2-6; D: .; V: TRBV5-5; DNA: TGTGCCAGCAGCTTCTGGGCCCGGCCTGGGGCCAACGTCCTGACTTTC; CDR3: CASSFWARPGANVLTF
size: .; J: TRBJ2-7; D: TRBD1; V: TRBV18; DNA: TGTGCCAGCTCGACAGGGATTTCGACCTACGAGCAGTACTTC; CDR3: CASSTGISTYEQYF
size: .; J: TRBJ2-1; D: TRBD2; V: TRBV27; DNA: TGTGCCAGCAGTAGCGGGAGGAATTCGGGGTACAATGAGCAGTTCTTC; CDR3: CASSSGRNSGYNEQFF
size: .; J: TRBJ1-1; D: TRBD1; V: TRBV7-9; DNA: TGTGCCAGCAGCATCGACAGGGACGGGAACACTGAAGCTTTCTTT; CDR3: CASSIDRDGNTEAFF
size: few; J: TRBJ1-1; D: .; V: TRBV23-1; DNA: TGCGCCAGCAGTCAAAAATTAATCACTGAAGCTTTCTTT; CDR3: CASSQKLITEAFF
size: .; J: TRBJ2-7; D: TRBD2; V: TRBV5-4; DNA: TGTGCCAGCAGCCCGGGGGGGGGCTACGAGCAGTACTTC; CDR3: CASSPGGGYEQYF
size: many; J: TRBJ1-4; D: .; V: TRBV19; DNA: TGTGCCAGTAGTAGGCTGACAACTAATGAAAAACTGTTTTTT; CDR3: CASSRLTTNEKLFF
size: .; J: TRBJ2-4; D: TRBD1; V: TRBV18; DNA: TGTGCCAGCTCCAAGGTCCGGGACAGGGAAGGCATTCAGTACTTC; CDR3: CASSKVRDREGIQYF
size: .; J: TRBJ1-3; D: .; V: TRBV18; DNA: TGTGCCAGCTCCCGAGAAGGATTCTCTGGAAACACCATATATTTT; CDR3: CASSREGFSGNTIYF
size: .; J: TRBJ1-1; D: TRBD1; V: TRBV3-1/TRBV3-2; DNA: TGTGCCAGCAGCCGGGACAGGGATGTAACTGAAGCTTTCTTT; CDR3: CASSRDRDVTEAFF
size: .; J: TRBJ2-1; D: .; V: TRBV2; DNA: TGTGCCAGCAGTGAAGGGGGGGGCGAGTTCTTC; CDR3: CASSEGGGEFF
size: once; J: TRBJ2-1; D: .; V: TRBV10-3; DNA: TGTGCCATCAGTGGGGGCGGGGCAGGGCAGTTCTTC; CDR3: CAISGGGAGQFF
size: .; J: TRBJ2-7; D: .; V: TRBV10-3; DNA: TGTGCCATCAGTGGTGGGCAGATCTACGAGCAGTACTTC; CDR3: CAISGGQIYEQYF
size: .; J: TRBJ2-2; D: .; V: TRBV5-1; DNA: TGCGCCAGCGAGGTTGGGTTCACGGCGAACACCGGGGAGCTGTTTTTT; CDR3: CASEVGFTANTGELFF
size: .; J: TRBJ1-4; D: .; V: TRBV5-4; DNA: TGTGCCAGCAGTACGGGACTGGATAATGAAAAACTGTTTTTT; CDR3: CASSTGLDNEKLFF
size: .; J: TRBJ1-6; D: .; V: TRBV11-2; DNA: TGTGCCAGCAGCCCCCGACGAGATTCACCCCTCCACTTT; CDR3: CASSPRRDSPLHF
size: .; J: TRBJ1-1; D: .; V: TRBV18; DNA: TGTGCCAGCTCACCACGTAGGGGGGTGGACACTGAAGCTTTCTTT; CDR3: CASSPRRGVDTEAFF
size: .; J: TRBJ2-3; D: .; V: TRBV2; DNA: TGTGCCAGTATAAGGGGTGTGGAAGATACGCAGTATTTT; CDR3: CASIRGVEDTQYF
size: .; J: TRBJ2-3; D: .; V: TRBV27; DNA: TGTGCCAGCAGTCCACTAGTACTTTCTAGCACAGATACGCAGTATTTT; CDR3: CASSPLVLSSTDTQYF
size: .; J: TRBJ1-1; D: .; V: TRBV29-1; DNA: TGCAGCGTTGCTGGGGTGTACACTGAAGCTTTCTTT; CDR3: CSVAGVYTEAFF